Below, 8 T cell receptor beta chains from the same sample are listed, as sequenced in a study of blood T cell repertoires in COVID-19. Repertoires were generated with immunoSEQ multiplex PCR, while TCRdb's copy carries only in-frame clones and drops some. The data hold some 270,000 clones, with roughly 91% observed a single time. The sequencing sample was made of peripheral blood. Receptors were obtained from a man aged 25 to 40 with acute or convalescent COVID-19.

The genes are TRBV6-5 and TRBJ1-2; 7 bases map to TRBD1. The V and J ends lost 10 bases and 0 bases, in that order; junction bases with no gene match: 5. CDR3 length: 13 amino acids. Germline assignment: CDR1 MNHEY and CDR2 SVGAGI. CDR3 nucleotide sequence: TGTGCCACCCTAGGACAGGCTAACTATGGCTACACCTTC. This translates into CATLGQANYGYTF.

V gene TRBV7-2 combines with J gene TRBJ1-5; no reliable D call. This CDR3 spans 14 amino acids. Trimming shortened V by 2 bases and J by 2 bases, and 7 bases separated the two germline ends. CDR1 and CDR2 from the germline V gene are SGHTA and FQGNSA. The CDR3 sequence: CASSLFIGNQPQHF. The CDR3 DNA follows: TGTGCCAGCAGCTTATTTATAGGCAATCAGCCCCAGCATTTT.

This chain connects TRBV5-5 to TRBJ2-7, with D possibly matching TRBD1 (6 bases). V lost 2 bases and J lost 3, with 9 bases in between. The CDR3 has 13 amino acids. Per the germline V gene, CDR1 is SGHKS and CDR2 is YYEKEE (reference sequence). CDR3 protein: CASSFGRGYEQYF. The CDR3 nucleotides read TGTGCCAGCAGCTTTGGCAGGGGCTACGAGCAGTACTTC.

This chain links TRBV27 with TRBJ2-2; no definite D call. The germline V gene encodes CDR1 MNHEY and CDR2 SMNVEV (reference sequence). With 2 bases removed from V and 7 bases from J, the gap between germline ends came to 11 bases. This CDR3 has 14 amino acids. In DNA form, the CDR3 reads TGTGCCAGCAGTTTAACCAGGTCAAGCGGGGAGCTGTTTTTT. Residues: CASSLTRSSGELFF.

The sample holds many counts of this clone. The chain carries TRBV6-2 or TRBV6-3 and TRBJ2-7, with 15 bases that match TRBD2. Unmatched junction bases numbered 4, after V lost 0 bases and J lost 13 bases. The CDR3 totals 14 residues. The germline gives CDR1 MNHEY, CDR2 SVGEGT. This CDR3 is CASSYSGTSGGPYF. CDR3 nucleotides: TGTGCCAGCAGTTACTCGGGGACTAGCGGGGGGCCCTACTTC.

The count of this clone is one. This CDR3 reads CASRLVRGNTEAFF. For the CDR3, the DNA is TGTGCCAGCAGACTTGTCAGGGGGAACACTGAAGCTTTCTTT. V and J are TRBV28 and TRBJ1-1, with TRBD1 as a possible D gene (6 bases). Germline values: CDR1 MDHEN, CDR2 SYDVKM. Trimming left V 6 bases short and J 1 base short, with 12 bases between. This CDR3 region has 14 residues.

The DNA of the CDR3 is TGCGCCAGCAGTGACAGCGGGAAGGGGGACACTGAAGCTTTCTTT. As protein: CASSDSGKGDTEAFF. The rearrangement joins TRBV10-1 to TRBJ1-1; possible D gene TRBD1, 6 bases. The V gene lost 3 bases and the J gene lost 3 bases, with 14 bases spanning the gap. This CDR3 has 15 amino acids. The germline V gene has CDR1 WNHNN and CDR2 SYGVQD (reference sequence).

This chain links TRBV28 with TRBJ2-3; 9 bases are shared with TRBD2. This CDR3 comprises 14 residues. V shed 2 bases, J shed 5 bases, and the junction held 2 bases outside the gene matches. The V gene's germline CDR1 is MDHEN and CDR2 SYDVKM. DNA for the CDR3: TGTGCCAGCAGTTTAGCGGGAGGGTTAGATACGCAGTATTTT. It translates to CASSLAGGLDTQYF.